Shown below are 9 T cell receptor beta chains from a single sample sequenced in a study of blood T cell repertoires in COVID-19. TCRdb's copy holds only in-frame clones and misses some; the assay was immunoSEQ multiplex PCR. The repertoire consists of about 98,000 clones, with around nine tenths occurring once and the leading ten covering more than 1.5%. Specimen: peripheral blood. The origin of the receptors is a woman between 50 and 59 years old with COVID-19, enrolled during active disease.

The CDR3 here is CASSLTGGGLGTEAFF. The CDR3 coding sequence is TGCGCCAGCAGCCTCACGGGAGGGGGTTTGGGCACTGAAGCTTTCTTT. The chain joins TRBV4-3 to TRBJ1-1; TRBD1 is a possible D gene (6 bases). The length of the CDR3 is 16 residues. The germline gives CDR1 LGHNA, CDR2 YSLEER. V was cut by 4 bases and J by 4 bases, with 19 bases left in between.

This sequence joins TRBV19 and TRBJ1-1, with D perhaps TRBD1 (5 bases). The CDR3 spans 13 residues. Germline V CDR1 and CDR2: LNHDA, SQIVND (reference sequence). The V and J ends lost 5 bases and 4 bases respectively, with 11 bases between them. CDR3 sequence: CASSGTSGTEAFF. The CDR3 DNA is TGTGCCAGTAGTGGGACTAGTGGCACTGAAGCTTTCTTT.

This clone has just one count. The CDR3 DNA reads as TGTGCCAGCAGCTTAGCGGCGCTAGCGGGGACCACAGATACGCAGTATTTT. This codes for CASSLAALAGTTDTQYF. The genes are TRBV7-8 and TRBJ2-3; 9 positions agree with TRBD2. Germline V lookup: CDR1 SGHVS, CDR2 FQNEAQ. The CDR3 is made up of 17 amino acids. With V trimmed by 0 bases and J by 2 bases, 6 bases remained unmatched.

V is TRBV24-1 and J is TRBJ1-1, with TRBD1 identical over 7 bases. The CDR3 runs to 13 residues. V was clipped by 8 bases and J by 0 bases; unmatched bases: 2. Germline loops: CDR1 KGHDR, CDR2 SFDVKD. In DNA, the CDR3 is TGTGCCACCACAGGGGGGATGAACACTGAAGCTTTCTTT. Protein product: CATTGGMNTEAFF.

The chain carries TRBV30 and TRBJ2-3; 9 bases align to TRBD2. The CDR3 runs to 15 residues. Germline V gene sequence: CDR1 GTSNPN, CDR2 SVGIG (reference sequence). The trim removed 0 bases at V and 4 bases at J, leaving 5 bases unmatched. In DNA form, the CDR3 reads TGTGCCTGGAGTGTAGGGACTAGCCTAGCAGATACGCAGTATTTT. It encodes CAWSVGTSLADTQYF.

DNA for the CDR3: TGTGCCAGCAGCCCCAGGGGCGTTTTTATGAACACTGAAGCTTTCTTT. Amino acids: CASSPRGVFMNTEAFF. The chain combines TRBV11-3 with TRBJ1-1, with D perhaps matching TRBD1 (6 bases). Germline CDR1 and CDR2: SGHNT and YENEEA. The CDR3 contains 16 residues. The germline V and J ends were trimmed by 5 bases and 0 bases, with 16 bases remaining between them.

This rearrangement joins TRBV13 to TRBJ2-5, with TRBD1 identical over 10 bases. The germline V gene has CDR1 PRHDT and CDR2 FYEKMQ (reference sequence). The CDR3 has 18 residues. The V and J ends lost 4 bases and 4 bases, in that order; junction bases with no gene match: 15. This CDR3 reads CASSSWSRDRGTRETQYF. CDR3 coding DNA: TGTGCCAGCAGCTCCTGGTCCCGGGACAGGGGTACAAGAGAGACCCAGTACTTC. Variable domain in full (rest from reference TRBV13 and TRBJ2-5): AAGVIQSPRHLIKEKRETATLKCYPIPRHDTVYWYQQGPGQDPQFLISFYEKMQSDKGSIPDRFSAQQFSDYHSELNMSSLELGDSALYFCASSSWSRDRGTRETQYFGPGTRLLVL.

The rearrangement joins TRBV9 to TRBJ1-2; D gene unclear. Trimming removed 0 bases at V and 3 bases at J, with 24 bases between. The CDR3 covers 19 residues. The germline V gene encodes CDR1 SGDLS and CDR2 YYNGEE. The CDR3 DNA reads TGTGCCAGCAGCGTAGACCCCTTCTTGGCTCGGAGCGGATACTATGGCTACACCTTC. This codes for CASSVDPFLARSGYYGYTF.

The V gene is TRBV15, the J gene TRBJ1-4, with 8 bases aligning to TRBD1. This CDR3 has 14 amino acids. J gave up 2 bases and V 8 bases, and 4 bases lay outside the gene matches. Per the germline V gene, CDR1 is LNHNV and CDR2 is YYDKDF (reference sequence). CDR3 DNA sequence: TGTGCCACCGGATCAGGGGGCACTAATGAAAAACTGTTTTTT. Translation: CATGSGGTNEKLFF.